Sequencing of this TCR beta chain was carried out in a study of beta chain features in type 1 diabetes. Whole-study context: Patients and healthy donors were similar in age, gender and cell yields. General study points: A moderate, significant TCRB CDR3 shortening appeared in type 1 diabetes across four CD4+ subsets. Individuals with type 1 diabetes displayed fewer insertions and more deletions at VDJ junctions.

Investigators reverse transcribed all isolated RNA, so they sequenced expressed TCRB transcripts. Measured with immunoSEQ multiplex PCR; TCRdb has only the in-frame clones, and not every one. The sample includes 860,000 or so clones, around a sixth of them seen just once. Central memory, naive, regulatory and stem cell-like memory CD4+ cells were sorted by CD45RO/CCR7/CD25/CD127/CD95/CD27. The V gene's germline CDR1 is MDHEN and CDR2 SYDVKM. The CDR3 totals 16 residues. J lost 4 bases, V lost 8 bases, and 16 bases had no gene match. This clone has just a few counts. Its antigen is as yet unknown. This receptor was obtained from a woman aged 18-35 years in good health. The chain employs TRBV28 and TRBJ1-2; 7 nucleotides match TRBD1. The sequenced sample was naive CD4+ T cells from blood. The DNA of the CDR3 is TGTGCCAGCCTTCTGGGGTCTGCCAAGGGGGCCTATGGCTACACCTTC. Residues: CASLLGSAKGAYGYTF.